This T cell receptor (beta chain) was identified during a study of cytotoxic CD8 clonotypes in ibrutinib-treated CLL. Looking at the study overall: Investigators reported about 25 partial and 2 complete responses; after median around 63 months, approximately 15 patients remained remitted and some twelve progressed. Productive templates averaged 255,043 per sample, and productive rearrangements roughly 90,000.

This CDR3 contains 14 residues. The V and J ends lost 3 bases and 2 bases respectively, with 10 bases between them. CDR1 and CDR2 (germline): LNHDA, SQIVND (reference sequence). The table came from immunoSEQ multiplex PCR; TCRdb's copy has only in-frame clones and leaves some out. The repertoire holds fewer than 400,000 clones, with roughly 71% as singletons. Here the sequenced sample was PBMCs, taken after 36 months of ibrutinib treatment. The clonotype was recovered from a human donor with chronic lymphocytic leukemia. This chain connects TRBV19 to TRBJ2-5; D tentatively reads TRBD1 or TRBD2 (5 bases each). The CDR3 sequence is CASSIGASQETQYF. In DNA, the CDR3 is TGTGCCAGTAGTATCGGGGCATCTCAAGAGACCCAGTACTTC.